The next 32 T cell receptor beta chains were all read from a single sample in a study of a mutant IDH1 vaccine in newly diagnosed glioma. Stated time point: week 5, during vaccination. Doses consisted of 300 ug of mutant IDH1 20-mer peptide each, paired with topical imiquimod. What these receptors recognize is not known. Repertoires were generated with immunoSEQ multiplex PCR, while TCRdb's copy carries only in-frame clones and drops some. The sample yields tens of thousands of clones, 91% seen once. This sample comprised PBMCs, obtained from a glioma patient whose treatment included an IDH1 peptide vaccine. The receptors were gathered from a woman between 50 and 59 years old with glioma.

This sequence joins TRBV27 and TRBJ2-5, with D perhaps given as TRBD1 or TRBD2 (6 bases each). The V gene lost 1 base and the J gene lost 4 bases, with 10 bases spanning the gap. The CDR3 is made up of 14 amino acids. From germline, CDR1 is MNHEY and CDR2 SMNVEV (reference sequence). The CDR3: CASSLLGGAETQYF. Written as DNA, the CDR3 is TGTGCCAGCAGTTTATTGGGGGGCGCAGAGACCCAGTACTTC.

V and J are TRBV28 and TRBJ1-2, with D perhaps matching TRBD1 (5 bases). Trimming took 2 bases from V and 5 from J, leaving 9 bases between them. This CDR3 contains 13 residues. The germline gives CDR1 MDHEN, CDR2 SYDVKM. The DNA of the CDR3 is TGTGCCAGCAGTTTAGGGCAGGGATATGGCTACACCTTC. This sequence encodes CASSLGQGYGYTF.

The J gene is TRBJ1-5, the V gene TRBV27; no clear D gene. The CDR3 contains 16 residues. Germline CDR1 is MNHEY and CDR2 is SMNVEV (reference sequence). With 2 bases removed from V and 7 bases from J, the gap between germline ends came to 18 bases. This CDR3 reads CASSLGGQAVGQPQHF. In nucleotides, the CDR3 is TGTGCCAGCAGTTTAGGAGGTCAGGCCGTCGGACAGCCCCAGCATTTT.

The chain joins TRBV29-1 to TRBJ1-2, with a tentative D call TRBD1 (6 bases). The germline gives CDR1 SQVTM, CDR2 ANQGSEA. The CDR3 consists of 14 residues. Between the trimmed V and J ends, which lost 0 bases and 11 bases, there was a span of 19 bases. This CDR3 reads CSVEEGQGFNLYTF. DNA for the CDR3: TGCAGCGTTGAAGAGGGGCAGGGGTTTAATCTGTACACCTTC. Together with reference TRBV29-1 and TRBJ1-2, the CDR3 gives the full variable domain: SAVISQKPSRDICQRGTSLTIQCQVDSQVTMMFWYRQQPGQSLTLIATANQGSEATYESGFVIDKFPISRPNLTFSTLTVSNMSPEDSSIYLCSVEEGQGFNLYTFGSGTRLTVV.

The rearrangement uses TRBV5-1 and TRBJ2-1; D perhaps matches TRBD1 (6 bases). The CDR3 runs to 17 residues. CDR1 is SGHRS and CDR2 is YFSETQ in the germline V gene. V shed 4 bases and J shed 2 bases, with 19 bases lying between them. This chain's CDR3 is CASSDGLGGPTYNEQFF. In DNA form, the CDR3 reads TGCGCCAGCAGCGACGGGCTTGGGGGCCCCACCTACAATGAGCAGTTCTTC.

The chain links TRBV15 to TRBJ2-3, with 8 bases that match TRBD2. The ends lost 3 bases at V and 1 base at J; junction bases unmatched: 9. Germline V lookup: CDR1 LNHNV, CDR2 YYDKDF (reference sequence). The CDR3 runs to 17 residues. The CDR3 region has the DNA TGTGCCACCAGCAGGAGGGCAGCGGGAGAGGGCACAGATACGCAGTATTTT. Translating it yields CATSRRAAGEGTDTQYF.

The count of this clone is one. The chain employs TRBV5-1 and TRBJ2-3; the D is unclear. This CDR3 is built from 14 residues. Germline CDR1 is SGHRS and CDR2 is YFSETQ. V lost 2 bases and J lost 4, with 11 bases in between. DNA for the CDR3: TGCGCCAGCAGCTTCTCCCGTTCCGCAGATACGCAGTATTTT. Amino acid sequence: CASSFSRSADTQYF.

This chain joins TRBV28 and TRBJ2-2; D is undetermined. From germline, CDR1 is MDHEN and CDR2 SYDVKM. The V and J ends lost 1 base and 1 base respectively, with 4 bases between them. The CDR3 sequence is 14 residues long. The CDR3 coding sequence is TGTGCCAGCAGTTTATCCGGGAACACCGGGGAGCTGTTTTTT. Protein product: CASSLSGNTGELFF.

V is TRBV27 and J is TRBJ2-7, with D uncertain. The CDR3 sequence is 13 residues long. Germline V gene sequence: CDR1 MNHEY, CDR2 SMNVEV (reference sequence). V gave up 4 bases and J gave up 7 bases, with 14 bases separating them. CDR3: CASSSVGGREQYF. In DNA, the CDR3 is TGTGCCAGCAGTTCGGTGGGTGGTCGAGAGCAGTACTTC.

The chain couples TRBV6-5 to TRBJ1-1; 7 nucleotides line up with TRBD1. The germline CDR1 and CDR2 sequences are MNHEY and SVGAGI. The V gene end was trimmed by 2 bases and the J gene end by 10 bases; junction bases not matched to a gene: 7. The CDR3 contains 13 residues. CDR3 coding DNA: TGTGCCAGCAGTTACCTGGATAGGGGGCGAGCTTTCTTT. Translation gives CASSYLDRGRAFF.

This rearrangement joins TRBV19 to TRBJ2-2; TRBD2 agrees at 10 bases. The CDR3 totals 17 residues. Per germline, CDR1 LNHDA and CDR2 SQIVND (reference sequence). Trimming cost V 3 bases and J 5 bases; bases outside gene matches: 9. The CDR3 region has the DNA TGTGCCAGTAGTATCCCTCCTAGCGGGAGAAGGACCGGGGAGCTGTTTTTT. Its protein product is CASSIPPSGRRTGELFF.

This clone was seen only once. DNA of the CDR3: TGTGCCAGCAGCTTAGGGGAGATGCCGACCTACGAGCAGTACTTC. It translates to CASSLGEMPTYEQYF. J is TRBJ2-7 and V is TRBV7-9, with D possibly being TRBD2 (5 bases). Germline values: CDR1 SEHNR, CDR2 FQNEAQ (reference sequence). The CDR3 spans 15 residues. V shed 1 base and J shed 2 bases, with 12 bases lying between them.

In its sample, this clone was seen a few times. The V call is TRBV4-2, the J call TRBJ1-5; D gene ambiguous. The germline CDR1 and CDR2 sequences are LGHNA and YNFKEQ. The CDR3 sequence is 14 residues long. V lost 0 bases and J 6 bases, leaving 9 bases between the germline ends. The CDR3 region has the DNA TGTGCCAGCAGCCAAGATTTGGTGAGTCAGCCCCAGCATTTT. It specifies CASSQDLVSQPQHF.

V gene TRBV10-2 combines with J gene TRBJ1-6; TRBD1 matches at 9 bases. The CDR3 has 14 amino acids. The J segment lost 7 bases and the V segment lost 10 bases, leaving 8 bases of the junction unmatched. Germline CDR1 is WSHSY and CDR2 is SAAADI. CDR3 amino acids: CATSGTGQNSPLHF. The CDR3 bases are TGCGCCACTTCAGGGACAGGGCAGAATTCACCCCTCCACTTT.

The V call is TRBV27, the J call TRBJ2-7; no firm D call. V was pared by 2 bases and J by 4 bases, with 6 bases between. The CDR3 extends over 12 amino acids. The V gene's germline CDR1 is MNHEY and CDR2 SMNVEV (reference sequence). DNA for the CDR3: TGTGCCAGCAGTTTAGAAGGGTACGAGCAGTACTTC. Protein: CASSLEGYEQYF.

The chain joins TRBV5-1 to TRBJ2-5, with D possibly TRBD2 on 5 matching bases. V was shortened by 0 bases and J by 5 bases, with 11 bases between the two germline ends. The CDR3 has 14 residues. Germline loops: CDR1 SGHRS, CDR2 YFSETQ. Written as DNA, the CDR3 is TGCGCCAGCAGCTTGGTGGACTCTAGGGAGACCCAGTACTTC. Translated, it gives CASSLVDSRETQYF.

The chain carries TRBV11-1 and TRBJ1-6; the D gene is possibly TRBD1 (6 bases). This CDR3 has 15 residues. Germline V gene data show CDR1 as SGHAT and CDR2 as FQDESV (reference sequence). Trimming cost V 1 base and J 7 bases, with 11 bases left between them. CDR3 sequence reads: CASSLDTGWNSPLHF. Here the CDR3 DNA reads TGTGCCAGCAGCTTAGACACAGGGTGGAATTCACCCCTCCACTTT.

As DNA, the CDR3 is TGTGCCAGCAGTTTATCCACGGGAAGAACCCTTGCAACTAATGAAAAACTGTTTTTT. This sequence encodes CASSLSTGRTLATNEKLFF. The chain combines TRBV27 with TRBJ1-4; no firm D call. The germline V and J ends were trimmed by 0 bases and 0 bases, with 17 bases remaining between them. Germline assignment: CDR1 MNHEY and CDR2 SMNVEV (reference sequence). The CDR3 runs 19 residues.

In its sample, this clone was seen once. The chain is built from TRBV7-9 and TRBJ1-1; the D gene is possibly TRBD1 (5 bases). The CDR3 runs to 14 residues. Germline V lookup: CDR1 SEHNR, CDR2 FQNEAQ (reference sequence). V lost 4 bases and J 4 bases, leaving 13 bases between the germline ends. DNA for the CDR3: TGTGCCAGCAGCTCCGGGGGACGGGGCACTGAAGCTTTCTTT. It is translated as CASSSGGRGTEAFF.

V gene TRBV5-1 combines with J gene TRBJ2-2, with TRBD1 as a possible D gene (6 bases). CDR3 length: 16 amino acids. Germline-derived CDR1 and CDR2 are SGHRS and YFSETQ. Trimming took off 0 bases at V and 7 bases at J, with 16 bases between the two ends. CDR3 in amino acids: CASSLAAGVSDGELFF. The CDR3 DNA reads TGCGCCAGCAGCTTGGCGGCAGGGGTTTCAGACGGGGAGCTGTTTTTT.

This clone appeared a single time. The genes are TRBV27 and TRBJ1-1; 7 bases agree with TRBD1. This CDR3 has 13 residues. The germline gives CDR1 MNHEY, CDR2 SMNVEV (reference sequence). V shed 3 bases and J 8 bases; nucleotides not matched to a gene: 6. The CDR3 coding sequence is TGTGCCAGCAGTTTGGGGGCAGGGGGGGAAGCTTTCTTT. This translates into CASSLGAGGEAFF.

The V and J genes are TRBV19 and TRBJ1-1, with TRBD1 as a possible D gene (6 bases). The CDR3 has 16 amino acids. Per the germline V gene, CDR1 is LNHDA and CDR2 is SQIVND (reference sequence). V lost 2 bases, J lost 3 bases, and 16 bases lay in between. CDR3 sequence reads: CASSIRQVVLDTEAFF. The CDR3 DNA reads as TGTGCCAGTAGTATAAGACAGGTAGTTTTGGACACTGAAGCTTTCTTT.

The rearrangement joins TRBV7-3 to TRBJ2-2; 7 bases fit TRBD1. The CDR3 has 17 residues. The V and J ends lost 2 bases and 2 bases, in that order; junction bases with no gene match: 8. Germline assignment: CDR1 SGHTA and CDR2 FQGTGA. This chain's CDR3 is CASSLGLGQTNTGELFF. CDR3 DNA sequence: TGTGCCAGCAGCTTAGGATTGGGACAGACTAACACCGGGGAGCTGTTTTTT.

This rearrangement joins TRBV5-4 to TRBJ2-5; 9 nucleotides line up with TRBD2. Germline V gene data show CDR1 as SGHNT and CDR2 as YYREEE (reference sequence). This CDR3 contains 16 residues. V gave up 4 bases and J gave up 3 bases; unmatched junction bases: 10. The CDR3 loop is CASSPRGAGGKETQYF. The DNA of the CDR3 is TGTGCCAGCAGCCCTCGGGGAGCGGGAGGAAAAGAGACCCAGTACTTC.

This chain joins TRBV7-2 and TRBJ1-1; 9 bases fit TRBD1. Unmatched junction bases numbered 17, after V lost 5 bases and J lost 4 bases. CDR1 and CDR2 from the germline V gene are SGHTA and FQGNSA. The CDR3 runs 18 residues. Written as DNA, the CDR3 is TGTGCCAGCAGCCCCCGGGACAGGGCGACGGTAGGCGGCACTGAAGCTTTCTTT. Protein sequence: CASSPRDRATVGGTEAFF.

The gene calls are TRBV30 and TRBJ2-5, with D perhaps TRBD2 (6 bases). The V gene lost 1 base and the J gene lost 7 bases, with 10 bases spanning the gap. This CDR3 is built from 12 residues. Per germline, CDR1 GTSNPN and CDR2 SVGIG (reference sequence). This chain's CDR3 is CAWSGGLTTQYF. Here the CDR3 DNA reads TGTGCCTGGAGTGGGGGACTGACGACCCAGTACTTC.

The rearrangement links TRBV28 to TRBJ2-1; TRBD1 matches 7 bases. Germline V gives CDR1 MDHEN, CDR2 SYDVKM. The junction had 4 bases not matched to a gene; V was cut back by 10 bases and J by 4 bases. This CDR3 is 12 amino acids long. CDR3 loop: CATSDRYNEQFF. The CDR3 DNA reads TGTGCCACTTCGGACAGGTACAATGAGCAGTTCTTC.

The chain carries TRBV19 and TRBJ2-3, with TRBD1 matching over 9 bases. Germline-derived CDR1 and CDR2 are LNHDA and SQIVND (reference sequence). The CDR3 consists of 18 residues. V gave up 6 bases and J gave up 1 base; unmatched junction bases: 14. The CDR3 DNA follows: TGTGCCAGTAGCAGAGGGACAGGGCAAGGAGTGGGCACAGATACGCAGTATTTT. It is translated as CASSRGTGQGVGTDTQYF. The full variable domain, rest sourced from reference TRBV19 and TRBJ2-3, is DGGITQSPKYLFRKEGQNVTLSCEQNLNHDAMYWYRQDPGQGLRLIYYSQIVNDFQKGDIAEGYSVSREKKESFPLTVTSAQKNPTAFYLCASSRGTGQGVGTDTQYFGPGTRLTVL.

The V call is TRBV5-6, the J call TRBJ2-3, with D possibly TRBD2 on 6 matching bases. This CDR3 comprises 13 residues. The V gene lost 3 bases and the J gene lost 3 bases, with 8 bases spanning the gap. Germline V gene sequence: CDR1 SGHDT, CDR2 YYEEEE. CDR3 DNA sequence: TGTGCCAGCAGCTCGGGACTTACAGATACGCAGTATTTT. Translation: CASSSGLTDTQYF.

The chain carries TRBV7-3 and TRBJ1-1, with no clear D. The germline gives CDR1 SGHTA, CDR2 FQGTGA. This CDR3 spans 13 amino acids. The V and J ends lost 6 bases and 0 bases respectively, with 8 bases between them. The chain's CDR3 is CASSRQVNTEAFF. The CDR3 coding sequence is TGTGCCAGCAGTCGCCAGGTGAACACTGAAGCTTTCTTT.

The rearrangement uses TRBV7-3 and TRBJ2-2, with TRBD1 matching over 10 bases. Germline V gives CDR1 SGHTA, CDR2 FQGTGA. V lost 5 bases and J lost 6; bases outside the gene matches: 6. CDR3 length equals 15 residues. The CDR3 region is CASSIGTGVSGELFF. In nucleotides, the CDR3 is TGTGCCAGCAGCATTGGGACAGGGGTGTCCGGGGAGCTGTTTTTT.

The V and J genes are TRBV15 and TRBJ2-5, with 8 bases aligning to TRBD2. V shed 8 bases, J shed 5 bases, and the junction held 10 bases outside the gene matches. CDR3 length: 14 residues. The germline V gene encodes CDR1 LNHNV and CDR2 YYDKDF (reference sequence). CDR3 loop: CATQAGEVTETQYF. The CDR3 DNA reads as TGTGCCACCCAAGCGGGAGAGGTGACGGAGACCCAGTACTTC.